This T cell receptor (beta chain) was documented in a study of T cell repertoires in cytomegalovirus infection (dated by TCRdb to about 2019). A note on the overall study: Recently identified HLA-C-restricted CMV epitopes, whose presentation resists viral immunomodulation, were targeted by peptide stimulations together with well-studied HLA-B-restricted epitopes. Because public TCR beta signatures pointed to carriage of CMV infection together with the matching HLA type, the HLA type of each donor mattered for the analysis.

The reads were generated on an Illumina HiSeq 1500. TCRdb trimmed public reads at Q25 via fastp, called clones via MiXCR and kept in-frame beta chains. Rows merge per CDR3 protein into single entries with the most common DNA and genes. A total of approximately 500,000 distinct CDR3 sequences appear in this sample, 30% to 40% of them only once. The top ten clonotypes cover about a sixth of the sample. The CDR3 sequence holds 13 residues, the cysteine and phenylalanine included. The sequence is cut down to CDR3 DNA, 39 bases in frame from base 1. Trimming removed 3 bases from V and 5 bases from J, leaving 10 bases between the germline ends. This clonotype was seen a few times. Its antigen remains unidentified. Base qualities are missing; no much larger clone stands one base away. The sample's treatment or condition label is to be understood as: in vitro stimulation with specific CMV peptide epitopes to enrich CMV-specific T cells.

The full study reports these points: The ex vivo response was dominated by HLA-C-restricted CMV-specific TCR beta clonotypes, which also provided the single most frequent clonotype in two of eight donors. In both this cohort and an independent roughly 360-donor cohort, the cumulative frequency of public TCR beta family members distinguished carriers of CMV infection plus the relevant HLA type.

The sequence links TRBV12-3 or TRBV12-4 to TRBJ1-2; no D gene is confidently identified. The sequenced sample was cultured PBMCs, obtained from culture after CMV antigen stimulation. The source is a human donor in good health (CMV status not recorded). Some clones in this sample may be carry-over from other donors' samples. In nucleotide form, the sequence is TGTGCCAGCAGTTTGGAGGGAAGATATGGCTACACCTTC. Its translation reads: CASSLEGRYGYTF.